Listed below are T cell receptor beta chains from one sample, sequenced in a study of blood T cell repertoires in COVID-19. TCRdb's table, derived via immunoSEQ multiplex PCR, lists solely in-frame clones and lacks some. The sample has 100,000 to 150,000 clones, under 85% seen once. Sequenced input: peripheral blood. The source is a man between 60 and 75 years old with acute or convalescent COVID-19. Both conserved end residues are part of each CDR3. A D gene is named only where the DNA matches it firmly. Where a row states a size, it is once, few, many or the class of an expanded clone; other rows omit it.

>-|TRBV7-8|TRBJ1-5|-
TGTGCCAGCGGGGGGAACGGGCCGGGACAGCCCCAGCATTTT
CASGGNGPGQPQHF
>few|TRBV6-6|TRBJ2-1|TRBD1
TGTGCCAGCAGTTTGACAGGGGGAGGCAATGAGCAGTTCTTC
CASSLTGGGNEQFF
>few|TRBV30|TRBJ2-7|TRBD2
TGTGCCTGTTTAAGCGGGAGGGTCTCCGAGCAGTACTTC
CACLSGRVSEQYF
>-|TRBV19|TRBJ1-1|TRBD1
TGTGCCAGTAGACAGGGGGAGGGAAACACTGAAGCTTTCTTT
CASRQGEGNTEAFF
>-|TRBV18|TRBJ1-5|TRBD1
TGTGCCAGCTCACCAGACAGGGGGAATCAGCCCCAGCATTTT
CASSPDRGNQPQHF
>-|TRBV12-3/TRBV12-4|TRBJ2-1|TRBD1
TGTGCCAGCAGCCAAGACAGGGGAGATGAGCAGTTCTTC
CASSQDRGDEQFF
>once|TRBV3-1/TRBV3-2|TRBJ2-3|TRBD1
TGTGCCAGCAGCCACCACAGGGGCGACACAGATACGCAGTATTTT
CASSHHRGDTDTQYF
>-|TRBV6-1|TRBJ1-2|TRBD1
TGTGCCAGCAGTGAGACAGGGGGAAAGTATGGCTACACCTTC
CASSETGGKYGYTF
>once|TRBV9|TRBJ2-7|TRBD1
TGTGCCAGCAGCGTAGATGGACAGGGGGTCCACGAGCAGTACTTC
CASSVDGQGVHEQYF
>-|TRBV20-1|TRBJ1-1|-
TGCAGTGGCCGACAGGCTGAAGCTTTCTTT
CSGRQAEAFF
>-|TRBV29-1|TRBJ1-1|TRBD1
TGCAGCGTGGGACAGGGGTTCGCTGAAGCTTTCTTT
CSVGQGFAEAFF
>medium-sized|TRBV5-1|TRBJ1-5|TRBD1
TGCGCCAGCAGCCCGACAGGGAATAGCAATCAGCCCCAGCATTTT
CASSPTGNSNQPQHF
>few|TRBV3-1/TRBV3-2|TRBJ2-7|-
TGTGCCAGCAGCCCTCGTCTCTCCTACGAGCAGTACTTC
CASSPRLSYEQYF
>-|TRBV9|TRBJ2-7|TRBD1
TGTGCCAGCAGCACGACCCGGGACAGGGGCTTAAACGAGCAGTACTTC
CASSTTRDRGLNEQYF
>-|TRBV11-2|TRBJ2-5|TRBD2
TGTGCCAGCAGCTCCCGACTAGCGGGGGACTGGGAGACCCAGTACTTC
CASSSRLAGDWETQYF
>once|TRBV6-5|TRBJ1-1|TRBD1
TGTGCCAGCAAGAGACAGGGCTTCAACACTGAAGCTTTCTTT
CASKRQGFNTEAFF